These 27 T cell receptor beta chains were all obtained from the same sample, sequenced in a study of T cell responses to AZD1222 COVID-19 vaccine. Sequenced by immunoSEQ multiplex PCR; TCRdb stores in-frame clones only, minus some. In the table there are 65,000 to 100,000 clones, 80% of which are singletons. The material sequenced was peripheral blood, taken on day 0 of AZD1222 vaccination. Source of these receptors: an adult in good health.

This sequence joins TRBV29-1 and TRBJ1-6; D uncertain. The CDR3 runs to 13 residues. Trimming stripped 6 bases from V and 6 bases from J, with 12 bases between. Per germline, CDR1 SQVTM and CDR2 ANQGSEA. The CDR3 sequence is CSVMTSPNSPLHF. CDR3 bases: TGCAGCGTGATGACTTCTCCTAATTCACCCCTCCACTTT.

There are a few counts of this clone. V usage is TRBV27 and J usage is TRBJ1-2; 8 nucleotides agree with TRBD1. The trim removed 3 bases at V and 8 bases at J, leaving 5 bases unmatched. This CDR3 is built from 13 residues. Germline CDR1 is MNHEY and CDR2 is SMNVEV (reference sequence). The CDR3 reads CASSFRAGGGYTF. CDR3 coding DNA: TGTGCCAGCAGTTTTAGGGCAGGGGGCGGCTACACCTTC.

CDR3 nucleotide sequence: TGTGCCAGCAGTCCAGCGGGGTCTGGAAACACCATATATTTT. Its translation: CASSPAGSGNTIYF. The rearrangement joins TRBV6-5 to TRBJ1-3; D not certain. The ends were cut back, 5 bases at V and 1 base at J, with 9 bases in the middle. The germline V gene encodes CDR1 MNHEY and CDR2 SVGAGI. CDR3 size: 14 residues.

The chain links TRBV6-5 to TRBJ2-6; a possible D gene is TRBD1 (6 bases). Per germline, CDR1 MNHEY and CDR2 SVGAGI. Trimming removed 8 bases from V and 3 bases from J, with 14 bases in between. The CDR3 is 15 residues long. CDR3 DNA sequence: TGTGCCAGCCGAGAACAGGGATTTGGGGCCAACGTCCTGACTTTC. This translates into CASREQGFGANVLTF.

The chain employs TRBV19 and TRBJ2-1; D is uncertain. Germline assignment: CDR1 LNHDA and CDR2 SQIVND (reference sequence). The germline V and J ends were trimmed by 5 bases and 8 bases, with 7 bases remaining between them. CDR3 length: 11 residues. The CDR3 loop reads CASSDRYEQFF. DNA for the CDR3: TGTGCCAGTAGTGATAGGTATGAGCAGTTCTTC.

The chain joins TRBV19 to TRBJ1-1; D gene unclear. V lost 2 bases and J 11 bases, leaving 9 bases between the germline ends. This CDR3 is built from 11 residues. The V gene's germline CDR1 is LNHDA and CDR2 SQIVND (reference sequence). The CDR3 sequence is CASSITFQAFF. The CDR3 nucleotides read TGTGCCAGTAGTATAACTTTTCAGGCTTTCTTT.

The chain couples TRBV12-3 or TRBV12-4 to TRBJ2-1; tentatively, D is TRBD1 (5 bases). V dropped 3 bases and J dropped 5 bases, with 8 bases sitting between them. This CDR3 region has 13 residues. Here the CDR3 DNA reads TGTGCCAGCAGTTTTACAGGTCACAATGAGCAGTTCTTC. This encodes CASSFTGHNEQFF.

V gene TRBV4-1 combines with J gene TRBJ2-1, with D perhaps TRBD1 (6 bases). This CDR3 has 14 amino acids. CDR1 is MGHRA, CDR2 YSYEKL, per germline. Trimming took off 4 bases at V and 8 bases at J, with 15 bases between the two ends. The CDR3: CASSLGTKVYEQFF. The CDR3 DNA sequence: TGCGCCAGCAGCCTCGGGACAAAGGTCTATGAGCAGTTCTTC.

The chain uses TRBV11-3 and TRBJ2-5; D uncertain. The CDR3 sequence is 13 residues long. Germline CDR1 reads SGHNT; CDR2 reads YENEEA. V was pared by 1 base and J by 7 bases, with 10 bases between. The CDR3 DNA reads as TGTGCCAGCAGCTTAGCGAGGTTGGGGACCCAGTACTTC. This codes for CASSLARLGTQYF.

The table lists this clone with a count of one. This sequence joins TRBV7-8 and TRBJ2-7; 10 positions agree with TRBD2. In germline, CDR1 is SGHVS, CDR2 FQNEAQ. The CDR3 is 17 amino acids. V lost 4 bases and J lost 0; bases outside the gene matches: 9. The CDR3 nucleotides read TGTGCCAGCAGCTCCCGGGGACTAGCGCCTTACTCCTACGAGCAGTACTTC. Its translation is CASSSRGLAPYSYEQYF.

The chain uses TRBV9 and TRBJ1-4, with D possibly matching TRBD1 (5 bases). Trimming shortened V by 0 bases and J by 1 base, and 10 bases separated the two germline ends. Germline V gene sequence: CDR1 SGDLS, CDR2 YYNGEE. The CDR3 length is 16 residues. CDR3 DNA: TGTGCCAGCAGCGTAGGATCGGGGGGAACTAATGAAAAACTGTTTTTT. It codes for CASSVGSGGTNEKLFF.

V is TRBV13 and J is TRBJ1-6, with D perhaps matching TRBD1 (6 bases). The CDR3 is 14 amino acids. V lost 5 bases and J lost 6, with 11 bases in between. In germline, CDR1 is PRHDT, CDR2 FYEKMQ (reference sequence). CDR3 amino acids: CASSHDRSNSPLHF. The CDR3 bases are TGTGCCAGCAGCCACGACAGGAGTAATTCACCCCTCCACTTT.

This clone has just a few counts. J is TRBJ2-1 and V is TRBV9, with 7 bases that match TRBD2. Germline CDR1 reads SGDLS; CDR2 reads YYNGEE. The CDR3 sequence is 15 residues long. V was clipped by 4 bases and J by 0 bases; unmatched bases: 4. The CDR3 loop reads CASSSGGSSYNEQFF. In DNA, the CDR3 is TGTGCCAGCAGCTCGGGGGGAAGCTCCTACAATGAGCAGTTCTTC. Full variable domain (remainder filled in from reference TRBV9 and TRBJ2-1): DSGVTQTPKHLITATGQRVTLRCSPRSGDLSVYWYQQSLDQGLQFLIQYYNGEERAKGNILERFSAQQFPDLHSELNLSSLELGDSALYFCASSSGGSSYNEQFFGPGTRLTVL.

The V gene is TRBV11-2, the J gene TRBJ1-6, with a weak D call TRBD1 (6 bases). The CDR3 is 14 residues long. Germline assignment: CDR1 SGHAT and CDR2 FQNNGV. Trimming left V 5 bases short and J 8 bases short, with 13 bases between. The CDR3 coding sequence is TGTGCCAGCAGCCGCTTGGACAGCTATTCACCCCTCCACTTT. Its translation: CASSRLDSYSPLHF. Looking up the rest from reference TRBV11-2 and TRBJ1-6 gives the full variable domain: EAGVAQSPRYKIIEKRQSVAFWCNPISGHATLYWYQQILGQGPKLLIQFQNNGVVDDSQLPKDRFSAERLKGVDSTLKIQPAKLEDSAVYLCASSRLDSYSPLHFGNGTRLTVT.

The rearrangement uses TRBV4-1 and TRBJ2-1, with TRBD1 matching over 8 bases. After removal of 4 bases from V and 3 bases from J, the junction contained 17 bases not matched to a gene. CDR3 length: 19 amino acids. Germline CDR1 MGHRA, CDR2 YSYEKL. The CDR3 region has the DNA TGCGCCAGCAGCCTACCATCTTCGACCGGGACAGGAGGCTACAATGAGCAGTTCTTC. Translation gives CASSLPSSTGTGGYNEQFF.

The V and J genes are TRBV7-9 and TRBJ2-2; the match to TRBD2 covers 7 bases. The CDR3 runs 16 residues. CDR1 is SEHNR and CDR2 is FQNEAQ in the germline V gene (reference sequence). V was pared by 5 bases and J by 0 bases, with 6 bases of the junction left unmatched. The CDR3 DNA sequence: TGTGCCAGCAGCCCCGCGGGGGTAGCGAACACCGGGGAGCTGTTTTTT. Amino acid sequence: CASSPAGVANTGELFF.

The genes are TRBV7-2 and TRBJ1-1; D is uncertain. CDR3 length: 12 amino acids. Per germline, CDR1 SGHTA and CDR2 FQGNSA. V gave up 4 bases and J gave up 8 bases, with 11 bases separating them. The CDR3 protein is CASSWDGLEAFF. CDR3 DNA sequence: TGTGCCAGCAGCTGGGATGGACTCGAAGCTTTCTTT.

The chain couples TRBV16 to TRBJ1-2; D call uncertain. V was pared by 0 bases and J by 8 bases, with 7 bases between. Per germline, CDR1 KGHSY and CDR2 FQNENV. CDR3 length equals 12 residues. The CDR3 DNA follows: TGTGCCAGCAGCCAATCGCCCACGGGCTACACCTTC. As protein: CASSQSPTGYTF.

CDR3 in DNA: TGTGCCAGCTCACCACCGCTCGGGAACACTGAAGCTTTCTTT. Its translation: CASSPPLGNTEAFF. The chain employs TRBV18 and TRBJ1-1; D remains unclear. V dropped 0 bases and J dropped 1 base, with 6 bases sitting between them. The germline gives CDR1 KGHSH, CDR2 LQKENI. CDR3 length: 14 amino acids.

This chain uses TRBV3-1 (or the pseudogene TRBV3-2) with TRBJ1-1; D ambiguous. This CDR3 contains 14 residues. Germline V gene data show CDR1 as LGHDT and CDR2 as YNNKEL (reference sequence). Trimming took off 1 base at V and 0 bases at J, with 6 bases between the two ends. The CDR3 protein is CASSQGTLNTEAFF. The CDR3 DNA reads as TGTGCCAGCAGCCAAGGAACCCTGAACACTGAAGCTTTCTTT.

This rearrangement joins TRBV4-1 to TRBJ2-3; unclear D gene. The CDR3 covers 15 residues. CDR1 is MGHRA, CDR2 YSYEKL, per germline. V was cut by 1 base and J by 0 bases, with 8 bases left in between. The CDR3 region has the DNA TGCGCCAGCAGCCAAGTGCCCCAAAGCACAGATACGCAGTATTTT. This gives the protein CASSQVPQSTDTQYF.

The genes are TRBV20-1 and TRBJ2-5; TRBD2 matches 7 bases. The J segment lost 2 bases and the V segment lost 4 bases, leaving 13 bases of the junction unmatched. The CDR3 extends over 16 amino acids. Per the germline V gene, CDR1 is DFQATT and CDR2 is SNEGSKA (reference sequence). This CDR3 reads CSAIERGYTIQETQYF. CDR3 in DNA: TGCAGTGCTATTGAGCGGGGCTACACGATACAAGAGACCCAGTACTTC.

The chain uses TRBV9 and TRBJ1-2; D remains ambiguous. Per the germline V gene, CDR1 is SGDLS and CDR2 is YYNGEE. Trimming took 3 bases from V and 5 from J, leaving 14 bases between them. The CDR3 is 14 residues long. CDR3 sequence (DNA): TGTGCCAGCAGCGCCCCTCTCGGGCAATATGGCTACACCTTC. Translating it yields CASSAPLGQYGYTF.

On this clone: Other DNA variants within this sample encode the same CDR3. The chain recombines TRBV3-1 (or the pseudogene TRBV3-2) with TRBJ1-5; D gene ambiguous. This CDR3 is 13 amino acids long. Germline-derived CDR1 and CDR2 are LGHDT and YNNKEL (reference sequence). V was cut by 3 bases and J by 4 bases, with 7 bases left in between. The CDR3 DNA sequence: TGTGCCAGCAGCCAGGGGATAAATCAGCCCCAGCATTTT. This encodes CASSQGINQPQHF.

This chain connects TRBV7-7 to TRBJ2-7; 7 bases map to TRBD2. There are 14 residues in the CDR3. With V trimmed by 1 base and J by 2 bases, 2 bases remained unmatched. Germline V gene lookup returns CDR1 SSHAT and CDR2 FNYEAQ (reference sequence). Here the CDR3 reads CASSLGEGTYEQYF. In DNA, the CDR3 is TGTGCCAGCAGCTTAGGGGAGGGCACCTACGAGCAGTACTTC.

The chain uses TRBV5-1 and TRBJ2-4; TRBD1 matches 10 bases. Germline lookup yields CDR1 SGHRS and CDR2 YFSETQ. The CDR3 sequence is 18 residues long. With V trimmed by 0 bases and J by 6 bases, 12 bases remained unmatched. As DNA, the CDR3 is TGCGCCAGCAGCTTGGGCCCGGGACAGGGGTCGTCGGGAAACATTCAGTACTTC. Its translation is CASSLGPGQGSSGNIQYF. Full variable domain (missing parts from reference TRBV5-1 and TRBJ2-4): KAGVTQTPRYLIKTRGQQVTLSCSPISGHRSVSWYQQTPGQGLQFLFEYFSETQRNKGNFPGRFSGRQFSNSRSEMNVSTLELGDSALYLCASSLGPGQGSSGNIQYFGAGTRLSVL.

The chain carries TRBV7-9 and TRBJ2-1; TRBD1 or TRBD2 may be the D gene (5 bases each). Germline V gene sequence: CDR1 SEHNR, CDR2 FQNEAQ (reference sequence). The V end was cut by 5 bases, the J end by 8 bases, with 19 bases between. The CDR3 is 15 amino acids. The CDR3 DNA reads as TGTGCCAGCAGCCCCCGGGACCTCTGGGGCGATGAGCAGTTCTTC. Protein product: CASSPRDLWGDEQFF.